The entry below describes one T cell receptor beta chain. The CDR3 sequence is 11 residues long. The V gene lost 4 bases and the J gene lost 6 bases, with 10 bases spanning the gap. Germline values: CDR1 DFQATT, CDR2 SNEGSKA (reference sequence). This sample stems from a study of shared clonotypes between healthy human individuals. Study-wide context: Aged 18 to 49, the donors were two women and three men. Used for every donor were three CD4 naive, three CD4 memory, two CD8 naive and one CD8 memory plate.

Using immunoSEQ multiplex PCR, the repertoire was profiled, and TCRdb retains in-frame clones only, with some absent. The sample shows some 2.4 million clones, 80% to 95% of them seen only once. The receptor's source is a man younger than 35 in good health. Some clones in this sample may be carry-over from other donors' samples. The sequenced sample was naive CD4+ T cells from PBMCs. Subset indicated: CD45RA+ positively selected. The chain recombines TRBV20-1 with TRBJ2-7; D is ambiguous. The CDR3 reads CSATPHLEQYF. The CDR3 DNA reads TGCAGTGCTACCCCTCATCTCGAGCAGTACTTC.